This T cell receptor (beta chain) was sequenced during a study of cytomegalovirus exposure and HLA in healthy donors. For the study at large: In an earlier analysis, around 120 million unique TCR beta sequences were found from 200 million or so T cells.

Germline lookup yields CDR1 SQVTM and CDR2 ANQGSEA. V shed 1 base and J shed 6 bases, with 7 bases lying between them. This CDR3 region has 13 residues. A word on this clone: The antigen is undetermined.

The study, taken as a whole, reports: The productive fraction for most TCR beta V segments was about 87% or about 30% in an earlier analysis. Later analysis indicated greater clonal expansion among HLA-associated TCR beta chains than among equally common other chains.

Vbeta (60) and Jbeta (13) primers were used in the PCR. Measured with immunoSEQ multiplex PCR; TCRdb has only the in-frame clones, and not every one. The sample shows about 220,000 clones, roughly 79% of them seen only once. The rearrangement uses TRBV29-1 and TRBJ1-6; D is unclear. The sequenced sample consisted of PBMCs. This sequence originates from a male donor in good health and CMV-seronegative. The CDR3 DNA sequence: TGCAGCGTTGAAGGTTTCAGTAATTCACCCCTCCACTTT. It encodes CSVEGFSNSPLHF.